The entry that follows covers one TCR beta chain sequence. It has no known antigen specificity. The sample holds no much larger clone one base away, and base qualities are not on file. The library was prepared using the immunoSEQ multiplex PCR assay. For the multiplex PCR, a mixture combining 60 forward primers for TCR Vbeta segments and 13 reverse primers for TCR Jbeta segments was used. Amplification of the CDR3 region of rearranged TCR beta genes was performed with a multiplex PCR assay on genomic DNA. Amplified TCR beta libraries were sequenced as 87-base-pair reads on the Illumina HiSeq System. On the authors' methods: Across the 500 to 750 repertoires, a later analysis counted some 81 million unique TCR beta chains, 8.5 million to 12 million of which were shared by at least two donors. Raw reads were error-corrected and collapsed into unique sequences by a nearest-neighbor algorithm in which closely related sequences were merged to remove PCR and sequencing errors. CDR3 sequences were aligned to IMGT reference sequences to assign V, D and J gene segments. For a sequence to be retained, a match of at least six nucleotides to both a V gene segment and a J gene segment was required. A rearrangement was called productive if the CDR3 had no stop codons and remained in frame with V and J, and every other rearrangement was called non-productive. CDR3 was defined by IMGT convention, running from the second conserved V-encoded cysteine to the conserved J-encoded phenylalanine. In an earlier analysis of around 570 of the donors, sequences lacking an unambiguous match to a single V gene segment were excluded. An earlier analysis of 587 of the donors called V segments functional above 56.7% productive rearrangements and segregating when the between-donor standard deviation exceeded 5%. A statistical classification framework was developed to diagnose cytomegalovirus status using the catalog of TCR beta chain sequences. In a later analysis, V and J genes were assigned by comparing TCR nucleotide sequences against IMGT/GENE-DB human TR gene sequences. In a later analysis, CDR3 sequences and most-parsimonious VDJ recombination scenarios were assigned using the TCRdist pipeline. In a later analysis, every TCR beta chain was defined by the combination of its CDR3 amino acid sequence and its V-gene family, and reads without a unique V-gene family were dropped. A later analysis removed 592 highly shared, low-generation-probability nucleotide sequences to deal with suspected cross-contamination and a sequencing artifact. For each public chain, a later analysis derived a clonal expansion index from normalized ranks of inferred template counts within each repertoire. Generation probabilities in a later analysis came from a VDJ recombination model fitted to out-of-frame rearrangements, and those results were checked against IGoR. Hypergeometric tests were used in a later analysis to score TCR-TCR, TCR-HLA and TCR-CMV co-occurrence, with a repertoire-size bias correction applied to the TCR pairs. A later analysis estimated false discovery rates by permuting HLA or CMV assignments 20 times. In a later analysis, co-occurring TCRs were grouped using DBSCAN, with TCRdist sequence similarity added in when clustering inside HLA-allele-positive subsets. For co-occurrence clustering, repertoires with fewer than 30,000 or more than 120,000 public chains were excluded, along with four or five repertoires with anomalous nucleotide sharing. TCRdb holds this immuneACCESS table with in-frame rearrangements only. Some clones are missing; in checked studies, unresolved V genes explain under half, and the rest has no known cause. That table supplies the V and J calls and clone size; D and trimming were determined from the DNA. The sample contains around 100,000 clones, approximately 64% of them found a single time. The ten largest clones capture more than 3% of the sample.

This specimen comes from a study of cytomegalovirus exposure and HLA in healthy donors (dated by TCRdb to 2015 to 2018). About the full investigation: In an earlier analysis of fewer than 750 of the donors, around 290 Gb of sequence data and 100 million or so unique TCR beta sequences from roughly 200 million T cells were reported. Across under 500 genotyped donors of the cohort, an average of about 240,000 unique TCR beta nucleotide sequences per donor were sequenced, and 15% to 20% of those sequences were non-productive. An earlier analysis of 587 of the donors used high-throughput TCR beta sequencing to judge whether each TCR beta V gene segment behaved as functional or pseudogenic. Rather than using new phenotypic data, the later analysis identified candidate immune exposures from TCR beta sequences and from how often those sequences occurred across donors. The number of donors typed differed by locus, with roughly 620-630 for A, B, C, DRB1 and DQB1, around 500 for DQA1, 606 for DPA1, and around 430 for DPB1. A handful of DR-DQ haplotypes were handled as single units for association and clustering because linkage in the cohort was strong. The study profiled the T cell repertoires of around 700 subjects by immunosequencing and related them to cytomegalovirus serostatus. Alongside the repertoire data, information on donor age, sex, ethnicity and CMV serostatus was compiled. Every discovery cohort repertoire had been produced on one sequencing platform. The aim of the study was to test whether cataloging public T cell receptors could identify signatures of past pathogen exposure. HLA typing covered class I and class II loci at four-digit resolution. Among the roughly 390 genotyped donors, more than 70% belonged to the genetic ancestry cluster associated with self-reported Caucasian donors. A separate validation cohort of over a hundred different subjects was used in addition to the 666-subject first cohort. Genome-wide SNP genotypes for about 55% of the roughly 670 donors were used in a later genetic analysis, which treated that subset as a discovery cohort. Around 330 gigabases of sequencing data and around 80 million unique TCR sequences made up an early release that covered about 640 HLA-typed donors. The study combined high-throughput TCR immunosequencing, statistical association of individual TCRs with disease status, and machine learning to predict cytomegalovirus infection status. A later analysis re-examined previously published TCR beta repertoires from just over 650 donors and added high-resolution HLA genotyping to investigate patterns of TCR occurrence.

CDR1 and CDR2 (GTSNPN, SVGIG) derive from the germline V gene (reference sequence). The CDR3 sequence holds 13 residues, the cysteine and phenylalanine included. Only the CDR3 DNA is retained, 39 bases long and in frame from the first base. The germline ends are 8 bases apart after V is trimmed by 1 base and J by 4 bases. The cohort comprised 710 or so healthy bone marrow donors. Cohort members were all nominally healthy when sampled, although unrecorded immune exposures were likely present. The donor tested CMV seronegative and was one of the 352 seronegative cohort members. A peripheral blood sample was provided by each donor, and peripheral blood mononuclear cells were used for TCR beta sequencing. Genomic DNA was extracted from the blood cell samples with the Qiagen DNeasy Blood Extraction Kit. Broad study findings and their caveats: A further reported finding was that TCR beta sequences accurately predicted the HLA-A and HLA-B alleles for most subjects in the first cohort. The presence/absence analyses assumed that sequencing depth was roughly uniform across donors, and that assumption may not be true. The study gave a list of around 170 TCR beta chains associated with cytomegalovirus. The cohort was sequenced for TCR beta chains only, and without alpha or paired-chain data the features that could be detected were limited. A later analysis reported that several top co-occurrence clusters appeared linked to parvovirus B19, influenza, CMV and Epstein-Barr virus. In a later analysis, HLA-associated TCR beta chains showed more clonal expansion and lower generation probabilities than non-associated chains that were equally common. A group of highly shared sequence variants was considered likely to be a technical artifact of the sequencing pipeline. Most CMV-associated TCR beta chains appeared to be HLA-restricted in a later analysis, and the HLA associations seemed to be driven largely by CMV exposure. Because counts were too low, some 17 rarely observed V segments, including chromosome 9 orphons, were left out of the earlier analysis of approximately 580 of the donors. In a later analysis, 15,000 to 20,000 TCR beta sequences were associated with specific HLA alleles at a false discovery rate of 0.05. The authors suggested that the approach could potentially be extended to other disease states and immunological phenotypes. Broadly in line with IMGT annotations, most TCR beta V segments showed up in productive rearrangements about 87% or about 30% of the time in an earlier analysis of around 550 of the donors. In vitro tests confirmed that a few of the cytomegalovirus-associated TCR beta chains recognize cytomegalovirus antigens. Linkage disequilibrium might explain the correlated functional status among segregating V segments, but an unknown experimental factor could not be excluded. Most TCR sequences were seen in very few donors, while some public TCRs were found in many individuals. In a later genetic analysis, fewer N-insertions in productive TCRs were reported among donors in an Asian-associated ancestry cluster than the roughly 640-donor mean. Assigning TCR associations to individual alleles was difficult when HLA alleles, especially DR and DQ, strongly co-occurred. HLA typing was unavailable for some donors at each locus, so association tests used only the typed subset. Because the 87-base-pair reads could not distinguish some IMGT-functional V segments, including TRBV6-2 and TRBV6-3, those segments were excluded. The classifier was reported to diagnose cytomegalovirus status with high specificity and sensitivity in both the original cohort and the validation cohort. CMV serostatus was the only immune exposure information available for the cohort. In a later genetic analysis, a missense DCLRE1C variant was associated with V-gene and J-gene trimming of TCR beta chains, and the association was replicated in an independent cohort. According to a later analysis, TCR association rates differed among HLA loci, with DRB1 alleles showing the most associated TCRs and HLA-C alleles showing the fewest.

The chain uses TRBV30 and TRBJ2-1; TRBD2 is perhaps the D gene, given 6 matching bases. Sample: PBMCs. The TCR sequence derives from a woman aged 50 to 60 in good health and CMV-seronegative. The CDR3 protein: CAWSGTTYNEQFF. The nucleotide sequence reads TGTGCCTGGAGTGGGACTACTTACAATGAGCAGTTCTTC.